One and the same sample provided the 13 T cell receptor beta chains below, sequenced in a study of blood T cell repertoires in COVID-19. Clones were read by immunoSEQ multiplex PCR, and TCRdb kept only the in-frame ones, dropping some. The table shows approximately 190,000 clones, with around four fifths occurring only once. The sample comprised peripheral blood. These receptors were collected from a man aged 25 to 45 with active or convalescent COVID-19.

The CDR3 DNA is TGTGCCAGCAGTTTGTTAGAACAGGGGTCGAATCCCCTCCACTTT. It encodes CASSLLEQGSNPLHF. The gene calls are TRBV27 and TRBJ1-6; 7 nucleotides align to TRBD1. The CDR3 is 15 amino acids. After removal of 3 bases from V and 13 bases from J, the junction contained 12 bases not matched to a gene. Germline CDR1 and CDR2: MNHEY and SMNVEV (reference sequence).

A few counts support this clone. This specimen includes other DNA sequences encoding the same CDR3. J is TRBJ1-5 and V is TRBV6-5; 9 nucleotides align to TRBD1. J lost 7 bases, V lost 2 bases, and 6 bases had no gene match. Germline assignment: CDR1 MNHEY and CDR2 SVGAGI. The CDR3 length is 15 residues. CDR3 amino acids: CASSYAGTGNQPQHF. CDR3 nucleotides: TGTGCCAGCAGTTACGCCGGGACAGGGAACCAGCCCCAGCATTTT.

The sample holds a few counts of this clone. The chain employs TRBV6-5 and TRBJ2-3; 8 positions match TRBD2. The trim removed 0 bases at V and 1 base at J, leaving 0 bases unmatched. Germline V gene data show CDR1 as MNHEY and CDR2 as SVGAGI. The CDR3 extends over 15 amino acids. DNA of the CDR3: TGTGCCAGCAGTTACTCTAGCGGGGGCACAGATACGCAGTATTTT. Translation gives CASSYSSGGTDTQYF.

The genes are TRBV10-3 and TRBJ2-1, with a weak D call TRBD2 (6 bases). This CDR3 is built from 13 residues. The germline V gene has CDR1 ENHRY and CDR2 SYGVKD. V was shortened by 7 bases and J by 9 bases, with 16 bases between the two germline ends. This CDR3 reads CAIKEGDGGEQFF. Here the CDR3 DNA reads TGTGCCATCAAGGAGGGTGATGGGGGTGAGCAGTTCTTC.

CDR3 amino acids: CASSEYVEGEQFF. CDR3 DNA sequence: TGTGCCAGCAGTGAATACGTTGAGGGTGAGCAGTTCTTC. The chain joins TRBV25-1 to TRBJ2-1; perhaps TRBD2 as D (5 bases). Per germline, CDR1 MGHDK and CDR2 SYGVNS. The CDR3 spans 13 residues. V lost 0 bases, J lost 9 bases, and 9 bases lay in between.

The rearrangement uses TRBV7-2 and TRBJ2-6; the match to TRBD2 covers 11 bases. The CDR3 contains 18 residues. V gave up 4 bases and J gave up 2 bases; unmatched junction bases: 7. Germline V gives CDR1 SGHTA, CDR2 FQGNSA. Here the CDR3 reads CASSSIAGGPPGANVLTF. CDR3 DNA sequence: TGTGCCAGCAGCTCCATAGCGGGAGGGCCCCCTGGGGCCAACGTCCTGACTTTC.

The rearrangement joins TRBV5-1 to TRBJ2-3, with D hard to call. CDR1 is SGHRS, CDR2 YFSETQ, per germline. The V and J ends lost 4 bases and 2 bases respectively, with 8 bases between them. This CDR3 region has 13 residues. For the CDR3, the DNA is TGCGCCAGCAGCCGCGTTTACACAGATACGCAGTATTTT. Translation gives CASSRVYTDTQYF.

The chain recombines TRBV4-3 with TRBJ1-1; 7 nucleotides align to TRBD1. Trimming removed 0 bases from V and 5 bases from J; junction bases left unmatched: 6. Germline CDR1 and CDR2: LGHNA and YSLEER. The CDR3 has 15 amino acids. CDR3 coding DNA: TGCGCCAGCAGCCAAGAGGGCAGGGGGACGACTGAAGCTTTCTTT. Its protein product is CASSQEGRGTTEAFF.

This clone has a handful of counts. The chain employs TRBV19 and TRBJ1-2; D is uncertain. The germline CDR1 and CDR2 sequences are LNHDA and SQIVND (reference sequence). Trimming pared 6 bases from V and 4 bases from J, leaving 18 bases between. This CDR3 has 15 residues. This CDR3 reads CASRDGPGEGYGYTF. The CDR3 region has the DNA TGTGCCAGTAGAGATGGTCCCGGAGAGGGCTATGGCTACACCTTC.

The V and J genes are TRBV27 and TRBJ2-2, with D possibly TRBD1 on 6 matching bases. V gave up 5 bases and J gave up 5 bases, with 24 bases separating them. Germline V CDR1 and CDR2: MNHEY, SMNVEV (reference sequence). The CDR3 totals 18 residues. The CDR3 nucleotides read TGTGCCAGCAGTGGCACCCAACAGGGAACGGTTAGGACCGGGGAGCTGTTTTTT. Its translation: CASSGTQQGTVRTGELFF.

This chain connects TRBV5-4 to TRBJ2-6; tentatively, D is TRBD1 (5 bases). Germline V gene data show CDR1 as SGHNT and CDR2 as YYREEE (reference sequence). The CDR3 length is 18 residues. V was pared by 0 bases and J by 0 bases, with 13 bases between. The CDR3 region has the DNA TGTGCCAGCAGCTTGGGAGTACAGGTTAGCTCTGGGGCCAACGTCCTGACTTTC. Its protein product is CASSLGVQVSSGANVLTF. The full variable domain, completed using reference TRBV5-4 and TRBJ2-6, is ETGVTQSPTHLIKTRGQQVTLRCSSQSGHNTVSWYQQALGQGPQFIFQYYREEENGRGNFPPRFSGLQFPNYSSELNVNALELDDSALYLCASSLGVQVSSGANVLTFGAGSRLTVL.

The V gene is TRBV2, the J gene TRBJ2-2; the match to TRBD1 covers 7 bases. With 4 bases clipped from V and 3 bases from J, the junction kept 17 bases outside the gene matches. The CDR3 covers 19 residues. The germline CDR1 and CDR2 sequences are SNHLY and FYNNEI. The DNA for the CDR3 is TGTGCCAGCAGTGTCCACCGGCCGCAGAGAACAGGGGACACCGGGGAGCTGTTTTTT. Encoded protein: CASSVHRPQRTGDTGELFF.

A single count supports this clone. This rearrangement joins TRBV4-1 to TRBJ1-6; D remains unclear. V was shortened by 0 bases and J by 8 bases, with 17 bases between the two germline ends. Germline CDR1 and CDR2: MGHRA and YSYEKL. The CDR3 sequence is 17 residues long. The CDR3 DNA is TGCGCCAGCAGCCAAGAATGGCAGACTTTACGGGATTCACCCCTCCACTTT. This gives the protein CASSQEWQTLRDSPLHF.